The 26 T cell receptor beta chains given below trace back to one sample, sequenced in a study of blood T cell repertoires in COVID-19 (TCRdb year 2020). Library generation was performed with the immunoSEQ multiplex PCR assay. In TCRdb, the immuneACCESS table is reduced to in-frame sequences with V and J assigned. These tables do not hold every clone; where another copy was compared, an unresolved V gene accounts for under half, and the others remain unexplained. The sample profile shows more than 200,000 clones; roughly 80% of them were found once. 8.5% to 12% of the sample comes from the top ten. Sequencing input: peripheral blood. The receptors stem from an elderly woman with acute or convalescent COVID-19.

This chain uses TRBV10-3 with TRBJ1-1, with TRBD1 matching over 10 bases. CDR1 and CDR2 from the germline V gene are ENHRY and SYGVKD. J gave up 1 base and V 6 bases, and 2 bases lay outside the gene matches. This CDR3 has 14 residues. Here the CDR3 DNA reads TGTGCCATCAGAGGGACAGGGGAGAACACTGAAGCTTTCTTT. Its protein is CAIRGTGENTEAFF.

The chain uses TRBV18 and TRBJ1-3; 7 nucleotides match TRBD1. Germline loops: CDR1 KGHSH, CDR2 LQKENI. CDR3 length: 18 residues. After removal of 3 bases from V and 0 bases from J, the junction contained 11 bases not matched to a gene. The CDR3, as DNA: TGTGCCAGCTCACCCTCGGGACAGTTCGTTACCTCTGGAAACACCATATATTTT. It codes for CASSPSGQFVTSGNTIYF.

The chain employs TRBV29-1 and TRBJ2-7; D is undetermined. Trimming removed 0 bases at V and 0 bases at J, with 6 bases between. From germline, CDR1 is SQVTM and CDR2 ANQGSEA. CDR3 size: 13 residues. CDR3 in DNA: TGCAGCGTTGAAGATGGCAGCTCCTACGAGCAGTACTTC. This sequence encodes CSVEDGSSYEQYF.

The chain carries TRBV6-5 and TRBJ2-7, with TRBD1 matching 8 bases. Germline V gene sequence: CDR1 MNHEY, CDR2 SVGAGI. This CDR3 has 16 residues. Trimming at V came to 0 bases and at J to 2 bases, leaving 6 bases not matched to a gene. CDR3 loop: CASSYSYRGITYEQYF. The CDR3 DNA sequence: TGTGCCAGCAGTTACTCTTACAGGGGGATTACCTACGAGCAGTACTTC.

This clone was observed a single time. The V call is TRBV18, the J call TRBJ1-2, with D maybe TRBD1 (6 bases). Germline lookup yields CDR1 KGHSH and CDR2 LQKENI. The length of the CDR3 is 13 residues. Deletions cut 6 bases from V and 2 bases from J, with 10 bases between. Here the CDR3 reads CASSPGTNYGYTF. The CDR3, as DNA: TGTGCCAGCTCCCCCGGGACAAACTATGGCTACACCTTC.

A few counts support this clone. The CDR3 protein is CASSENPASPNTGELFF. CDR3 nucleotides: TGCGCCAGCAGTGAAAACCCGGCTAGCCCGAACACCGGGGAGCTGTTTTTT. The rearrangement joins TRBV10-1 to TRBJ2-2, with D perhaps TRBD2 (5 bases). The V and J ends lost 3 bases and 0 bases respectively, with 14 bases between them. From germline, CDR1 is WNHNN and CDR2 SYGVQD (reference sequence). The CDR3 loop spans 17 amino acids.

The V gene is TRBV5-1, the J gene TRBJ1-3; weak D call: TRBD1 (6 bases). Germline-derived CDR1 and CDR2 are SGHRS and YFSETQ. This CDR3 has 16 amino acids. V dropped 1 base and J dropped 2 bases, with 13 bases sitting between them. In nucleotides, the CDR3 is TGCGCCAGCAGCTTGAGGGGACATGCGACTGGAAACACCATATATTTT. Its protein is CASSLRGHATGNTIYF.

The chain employs TRBV11-2 and TRBJ2-3, with D perhaps TRBD2 (7 bases). The CDR3 is 14 amino acids. Germline lookup yields CDR1 SGHAT and CDR2 FQNNGV. The germline V and J ends were trimmed by 3 bases and 4 bases, with 11 bases remaining between them. CDR3 loop: CASSFMRGPDTQYF. As DNA, the CDR3 is TGTGCCAGCAGCTTCATGCGGGGGCCAGATACGCAGTATTTT.

This clone was seen just once. The chain carries TRBV29-1 and TRBJ2-7; TRBD1 agrees at 9 bases. The CDR3 covers 11 residues. V lost 7 bases to trimming and J lost 7 bases; unmatched junction nucleotides: 5. CDR1 and CDR2 from the germline V gene are SQVTM and ANQGSEA. Here the CDR3 reads CSGGQGWEQYF. The CDR3 DNA sequence: TGCAGCGGCGGACAGGGGTGGGAGCAGTACTTC.

This chain joins TRBV19 and TRBJ1-5; D call uncertain. Germline CDR1 is LNHDA and CDR2 is SQIVND (reference sequence). Trimming took off 3 bases at V and 2 bases at J, with 11 bases between the two ends. The CDR3 contains 15 residues. This chain's CDR3 is CASSMGRIGNQPQHF. CDR3 in DNA: TGTGCCAGTAGTATGGGCAGGATAGGCAATCAGCCCCAGCATTTT.

The chain has TRBV11-3 and TRBJ1-5, with D perhaps TRBD1 (6 bases). The V end was cut by 3 bases, the J end by 2 bases, with 8 bases between. Germline V gene sequence: CDR1 SGHNT, CDR2 YENEEA. The CDR3 runs 14 residues. The CDR3 DNA is TGTGCCAGCAGCTTTTGGACAGGCAATCAGCCCCAGCATTTT. Translation: CASSFWTGNQPQHF.

Here the CDR3 reads CASTTYWGRRYDTQYF. The CDR3 DNA is TGCGCCAGCACCACCTACTGGGGCCGGCGGTATGATACGCAGTATTTT. This chain joins TRBV5-1 and TRBJ2-3; D perhaps matches TRBD1 (5 bases). Germline values: CDR1 SGHRS, CDR2 YFSETQ. The V gene lost 6 bases and the J gene lost 6 bases, with 23 bases spanning the gap. This CDR3 is built from 16 residues. Drawing the rest from reference TRBV5-1 and TRBJ2-3, the complete variable domain is KAGVTQTPRYLIKTRGQQVTLSCSPISGHRSVSWYQQTPGQGLQFLFEYFSETQRNKGNFPGRFSGRQFSNSRSEMNVSTLELGDSALYLCASTTYWGRRYDTQYFGPGTRLTVL.

V gene TRBV10-3 combines with J gene TRBJ2-3, with 7 nucleotides matching TRBD2. This CDR3 is 16 amino acids long. Losses at the gene ends were 3 bases for V and 2 bases for J; bases not matched to a gene: 8. Per the germline V gene, CDR1 is ENHRY and CDR2 is SYGVKD. The DNA for the CDR3 is TGTGCCATCAGTGACCTGGGGCTAGCGGTCACAGATACGCAGTATTTT. Translating gives CAISDLGLAVTDTQYF.

CDR3: CASSQDGWGQIYGYTF. The CDR3 DNA reads TGTGCCAGCAGCCAAGATGGGTGGGGACAGATCTATGGCTACACCTTC. The chain uses TRBV3-1 (or the pseudogene TRBV3-2) and TRBJ1-2, with TRBD1 matching 7 bases. The germline V gene has CDR1 LGHDT and CDR2 YNNKEL (reference sequence). The trim removed 0 bases at V and 4 bases at J, leaving 8 bases unmatched. The CDR3 covers 16 residues.

The V gene is TRBV28, the J gene TRBJ2-7; possible D gene TRBD1, 6 bases. The germline V gene encodes CDR1 MDHEN and CDR2 SYDVKM. With 5 bases removed from V and 2 bases from J, the gap between germline ends came to 13 bases. The CDR3 is 14 amino acids. CDR3 sequence: CASSDGQSPYEQYF. The CDR3, as DNA: TGTGCCAGCAGTGACGGACAGAGCCCCTACGAGCAGTACTTC.

The rearrangement uses TRBV11-2 and TRBJ2-3; 8 bases match TRBD2. This CDR3 has 16 residues. Germline CDR1 and CDR2: SGHAT and FQNNGV. V trimming: 4 bases; J trimming: 1 base; junction bases outside the gene matches: 7. The CDR3 sequence: CASSSKLADRTDTQYF. The CDR3 DNA is TGTGCCAGCAGCTCGAAACTAGCGGACCGCACAGATACGCAGTATTTT. Drawing the rest from reference TRBV11-2 and TRBJ2-3, the complete variable domain is EAGVAQSPRYKIIEKRQSVAFWCNPISGHATLYWYQQILGQGPKLLIQFQNNGVVDDSQLPKDRFSAERLKGVDSTLKIQPAKLEDSAVYLCASSSKLADRTDTQYFGPGTRLTVL.

This chain links TRBV4-1 with TRBJ1-1, with D perhaps matching TRBD1 (5 bases). The CDR3 is 14 residues long. V was pared by 0 bases and J by 6 bases, with 11 bases between. The germline CDR1 and CDR2 sequences are MGHRA and YSYEKL. The CDR3 DNA reads as TGCGCCAGCAGCCAAGAACCGGGACTCCCTGAAGCTTTCTTT. Translation: CASSQEPGLPEAFF.

This clone was recorded only once. CDR3 protein: CASSQEQGTDPQHF. CDR3 bases: TGCGCCAGCAGCCAGGAACAGGGGACCGACCCCCAGCATTTT. The chain recombines TRBV4-1 with TRBJ1-5, with 7 nucleotides matching TRBD1. Germline V gene sequence: CDR1 MGHRA, CDR2 YSYEKL. The CDR3 has 14 residues. The V and J ends lost 3 bases and 10 bases, in that order; junction bases with no gene match: 9.

This rearrangement joins TRBV28 to TRBJ2-3; 11 nucleotides match TRBD2. Germline V gene sequence: CDR1 MDHEN, CDR2 SYDVKM. V trimming: 5 bases; J trimming: 4 bases; junction bases outside the gene matches: 2. CDR3 size: 14 residues. In DNA form, the CDR3 reads TGTGCCAGCAGTGCTAGCGGGAGGCCAGATACGCAGTATTTT. Its translation: CASSASGRPDTQYF.

This clone was recorded once. The chain carries TRBV7-2 and TRBJ1-5; TRBD1 aligns across 7 bases. CDR1 and CDR2 (germline): SGHTA, FQGNSA. This CDR3 has 15 amino acids. V dropped 4 bases and J dropped 0; count of bases not matched to a gene: 3. The CDR3 nucleotides are TGTGCCAGCAGCTCGACAGGGAATAGCAATCAGCCCCAGCATTTT. This sequence encodes CASSSTGNSNQPQHF.

The V gene is TRBV10-3, the J gene TRBJ1-5; D is unresolved. V shed 0 bases and J shed 5 bases, with 14 bases lying between them. This CDR3 region has 16 residues. Germline V gene data show CDR1 as ENHRY and CDR2 as SYGVKD. CDR3 residues: CAISESAEGGDQPQHF. DNA for the CDR3: TGTGCCATCAGTGAGTCGGCCGAAGGTGGAGATCAGCCCCAGCATTTT.

This chain links TRBV30 with TRBJ1-3; 8 bases are shared with TRBD1. CDR3 length: 14 amino acids. The trim removed 5 bases at V and 1 base at J, leaving 4 bases unmatched. The germline gives CDR1 GTSNPN, CDR2 SVGIG (reference sequence). The CDR3 spells CAWGQGGSGNTIYF. CDR3 sequence (DNA): TGTGCCTGGGGACAGGGAGGTTCTGGAAACACCATATATTTT.

The chain employs TRBV12-3 or TRBV12-4 and TRBJ1-2; tentatively, D is TRBD1 (5 bases). This CDR3 is built from 11 residues. The V end lost 5 bases, the J end lost 5 bases, and 6 bases lay between the germline ends. CDR3 loop: CASSRGYGYTF. In DNA, the CDR3 is TGTGCCAGCAGTCGGGGGTATGGCTACACCTTC.

The chain uses TRBV25-1 and TRBJ1-1; a possible D gene is TRBD1 (5 bases). CDR3 length: 14 amino acids. Germline V CDR1 and CDR2: MGHDK, SYGVNS. Trimming shortened V by 6 bases and J by 1 base, and 12 bases separated the two germline ends. This CDR3 is CASSLITGNTEAFF. The CDR3 nucleotides are TGTGCCAGCAGCCTTATAACAGGGAACACTGAAGCTTTCTTT.

The chain couples TRBV19 to TRBJ2-1; D unclear. The CDR3 has 16 amino acids. The V end lost 7 bases, the J end lost 2 bases, and 18 bases lay between the germline ends. Germline CDR1 reads LNHDA; CDR2 reads SQIVND (reference sequence). CDR3 sequence: CASTPKWSAAYNEQFF. For the CDR3, the DNA is TGTGCCAGTACCCCAAAGTGGAGCGCCGCCTACAATGAGCAGTTCTTC. Full variable domain (outside the CDR3, taken from reference TRBV19 and TRBJ2-1): DGGITQSPKYLFRKEGQNVTLSCEQNLNHDAMYWYRQDPGQGLRLIYYSQIVNDFQKGDIAEGYSVSREKKESFPLTVTSAQKNPTAFYLCASTPKWSAAYNEQFFGPGTRLTVL.

CDR3 bases: TGTGCCAGCAGCCAAACCTCTTCGGGAGGGGGAGAGACCCAGTACTTC. Residues: CASSQTSSGGGETQYF. The chain is built from TRBV7-9 and TRBJ2-5, with TRBD2 matching over 8 bases. The ends lost 5 bases at V and 4 bases at J; junction bases unmatched: 12. There are 16 residues in the CDR3. Per the germline V gene, CDR1 is SEHNR and CDR2 is FQNEAQ (reference sequence).